Following are 14 T cell receptor beta chains from one sample sequenced in a study of blood T cell repertoires in COVID-19. TCRdb's copy holds only in-frame clones and misses some; the assay was immunoSEQ multiplex PCR. Among around 160,000 clones, 70% to 90% were seen once, and the ten largest hold about a tenth. The sample consisted of peripheral blood. These receptors originate from a human donor in a cohort sampled during active COVID-19.

CDR3 loop: CASTLRTGEGYTF. CDR3 bases: TGCGCCAGCACCCTGAGGACAGGGGAAGGCTACACCTTC. The chain joins TRBV10-2 to TRBJ1-2, with TRBD1 identical over 9 bases. Trimming at V came to 7 bases and at J to 8 bases, leaving 8 bases not matched to a gene. The CDR3 totals 13 residues. Germline V CDR1 and CDR2: WSHSY, SAAADI.

The chain has TRBV6-4 and TRBJ2-1, with 7 bases lining up with TRBD2. Germline trimming cut 6 bases from V and 2 bases from J; bases unmatched to any gene: 4. Germline V gives CDR1 MRHNA, CDR2 SNTAGT. The CDR3 has 14 residues. CDR3 amino acids: CASRTSRPYNEQFF. As DNA, the CDR3 is TGTGCCAGCAGGACTAGCAGACCCTACAATGAGCAGTTCTTC.

V gene TRBV30 combines with J gene TRBJ1-2, with D maybe TRBD1 (5 bases). CDR1 and CDR2 (germline): GTSNPN, SVGIG (reference sequence). The CDR3 has 11 residues. V was clipped by 1 base and J by 11 bases, with 11 bases between them. CDR3 in DNA: TGTGCCTGGAGTGCAACAGGAAGATACACCTTC. Its protein product is CAWSATGRYTF.

This clone was detected a few times. The chain joins TRBV5-6 to TRBJ1-6; maybe TRBD1 (5 bases). Germline V CDR1 and CDR2: SGHDT, YYEEEE. The CDR3 sequence is 14 residues long. V gave up 3 bases and J gave up 10 bases, with 14 bases separating them. CDR3 loop: CASSYPRGSSPLHF. The DNA for the CDR3 is TGTGCCAGCAGCTACCCACGGGGGTCGTCACCCCTCCACTTT.

CDR3 sequence reads: CASSSGDGELFF. The DNA of the CDR3 is TGTGCCAGCAGCTCGGGGGACGGGGAGCTGTTTTTT. V is TRBV11-1 and J is TRBJ2-2, with a tentative D call TRBD2 (6 bases). The CDR3 totals 12 residues. Trimming stripped 4 bases from V and 7 bases from J, with 7 bases between. Germline CDR1 and CDR2: SGHAT and FQDESV (reference sequence).

The chain combines TRBV6-2 or TRBV6-3 with TRBJ2-7; D is possibly TRBD1 (6 bases). Trimming took 1 base from V and 2 from J, leaving 9 bases between them. Germline lookup yields CDR1 MNHEY and CDR2 SVGEGT. The CDR3 consists of 14 residues. CDR3 bases: TGTGCCAGCAGTTACTTAGGGGGTACCTACGAGCAGTACTTC. Amino acids: CASSYLGGTYEQYF.

Note on this clone: The same CDR3 arises from other DNA sequences in this sample as well. The rearrangement joins TRBV15 to TRBJ1-2; D call uncertain. This CDR3 region has 13 residues. The germline CDR1 and CDR2 sequences are LNHNV and YYDKDF (reference sequence). V was clipped by 1 base and J by 2 bases, with 5 bases between them. For the CDR3, the DNA is TGTGCCACCAGCAGAGCGGGGAACTATGGCTACACCTTC. Its translation is CATSRAGNYGYTF.

The chain has TRBV9 and TRBJ1-5, with TRBD1 matching 10 bases. There are 15 residues in the CDR3. Germline CDR1 is SGDLS and CDR2 is YYNGEE. Unmatched junction bases numbered 6, after V lost 2 bases and J lost 7 bases. CDR3 sequence reads: CASSVEGTGVQPQHF. In nucleotides, the CDR3 is TGTGCCAGCAGCGTGGAAGGGACAGGGGTCCAGCCCCAGCATTTT.

J is TRBJ2-5 and V is TRBV18, with 8 bases matching TRBD1. Looked up from germline, CDR1 is KGHSH and CDR2 is LQKENI. The trim removed 5 bases at V and 4 bases at J, leaving 3 bases unmatched. The CDR3 totals 13 residues. The CDR3 DNA is TGTGCCAGCTCAAGGACAGGGATAGAGACCCAGTACTTC. Translating it yields CASSRTGIETQYF.

The V call is TRBV23-1, the J call TRBJ1-5; the match to TRBD1 covers 10 bases. TRBV23-1 is sorted into the ORF group, with uncertain function. V shed 9 bases and J 7 bases; nucleotides not matched to a gene: 3. This CDR3 is 12 amino acids long. In DNA form, the CDR3 reads TGCGCCAGGGGGGACAGGGGCCAGCCCCAGCATTTT. Translated, it gives CARGDRGQPQHF.

This clone was counted once. This chain uses TRBV18 with TRBJ1-5; 7 positions match TRBD1. V was clipped by 5 bases and J by 5 bases; unmatched bases: 6. The CDR3 has 14 amino acids. The germline gives CDR1 KGHSH, CDR2 LQKENI. CDR3 sequence (DNA): TGTGCCAGCTCAGCGGACAGGCCGGATCAGCCCCAGCATTTT. Its translation: CASSADRPDQPQHF. Full variable domain (outside the CDR3, taken from reference TRBV18 and TRBJ1-5): NAGVMQNPRHLVRRRGQEARLRCSPMKGHSHVYWYRQLPEEGLKFMVYLQKENIIDESGMPKERFSAEFPKEGPSILRIQQVVRGDSAAYFCASSADRPDQPQHFGDGTRLSIL.

This clone was seen only a few times. The chain uses TRBV7-2 and TRBJ2-7; TRBD1 might be the D (5 bases). The CDR3 extends over 13 amino acids. V was cut by 2 bases and J by 2 bases, with 7 bases left in between. Germline lookup yields CDR1 SGHTA and CDR2 FQGNSA. The CDR3 loop is CASSLRGTYEQYF. CDR3 bases: TGTGCCAGCAGCTTAAGGGGCACCTACGAGCAGTACTTC.

In its sample, this clone was seen a few times. The chain links TRBV10-3 to TRBJ2-4, with 9 bases lining up with TRBD1. This CDR3 spans 14 amino acids. V trimming: 6 bases; J trimming: 8 bases; junction bases outside the gene matches: 8. Germline-derived CDR1 and CDR2 are ENHRY and SYGVKD. The CDR3 DNA sequence: TGTGCCATCAGCTCCGGGACAGGGAGGGACATTCAGTACTTC. As protein: CAISSGTGRDIQYF.

DNA of the CDR3: TGTGCCAGCAGTGAGAGACAGGGGAATGAAAAACTGTTTTTT. Translated: CASSERQGNEKLFF. The V and J genes are TRBV2 and TRBJ1-4, with 8 positions matching TRBD1. The V gene end was trimmed by 3 bases and the J gene end by 5 bases; junction bases not matched to a gene: 2. The CDR3 length is 14 residues. Germline CDR1 reads SNHLY; CDR2 reads FYNNEI.